The TCR beta chain under discussion was sequenced for a study of shared clonotypes between healthy human individuals. The wider study: The study used three CD4 naive, three CD4 memory, two CD8 naive and one CD8 memory plate per donor.

General study results and limits: The four-donor shared clonotypes exceeded non-shared clonotypes in generation probability, with non-shared ones scoring lower. The authors expected sequencing depth to affect clonotype sharing among donors. It was observed that roughly 5.4% of naive CD4 clonotypes were shared across a handful of donors.

Assay used: immunoSEQ multiplex PCR; TCRdb lists only in-frame clones, some missing. The data show millions of clones, with 93% seen just once and 0.39% held by the top ten. Comments on this clone: Its specificity is unknown.

With 7 bases removed from V and 3 bases from J, the gap between germline ends came to 15 bases. CDR3 length equals 14 residues. Germline V lookup: CDR1 LNHDA, CDR2 SQIVND (reference sequence). This TCR was recovered from a man in his late teens or twenties in good health. Some clones in this sample may be carry-over from other donors' samples. The sample consisted of naive CD4+ T cells from PBMCs. Subset here: CD45RA+ positively selected. The gene calls are TRBV19 and TRBJ1-1, with D tentatively TRBD1 (5 bases). The CDR3 sequence is CASKPDWGHTEAFF. The CDR3 DNA sequence: TGTGCCAGTAAGCCGGACTGGGGACACACTGAAGCTTTCTTT.